One and the same sample provided the 31 T cell receptor beta chains below, sequenced in a study of blood T cell repertoires in COVID-19. The data were produced by immunoSEQ multiplex PCR, yet TCRdb's version contains in-frame clones alone and is incomplete. The sample has roughly 24,000 clones, around 87% seen once. The sequencing input was peripheral blood. These receptor sequences come from an older woman with active COVID-19.

The V and J genes are TRBV7-9 and TRBJ2-6; 15 positions agree with TRBD2. Germline-derived CDR1 and CDR2 are SEHNR and FQNEAQ (reference sequence). The CDR3 contains 17 residues. Losses at the gene ends were 4 bases for V and 4 bases for J; bases not matched to a gene: 2. The CDR3 nucleotides read TGTGCCAGCAGCTCGGGACTAGCGGGAGGCGGGGCCAACGTCCTGACTTTC. Encoded protein: CASSSGLAGGGANVLTF.

J is TRBJ2-7 and V is TRBV15, with 11 bases fitting TRBD1. CDR1 is LNHNV and CDR2 is YYDKDF in the germline V gene (reference sequence). V shed 3 bases and J 2 bases; nucleotides not matched to a gene: 6. The CDR3 has 16 residues. The CDR3 protein is CATSRGLGQGAYEQYF. DNA of the CDR3: TGTGCCACCAGCAGGGGATTGGGACAGGGGGCCTACGAGCAGTACTTC.

The sample holds one count of this clone. The J gene is TRBJ1-4, the V gene TRBV7-9, with D uncertain. The CDR3 spans 14 residues. Germline V gene sequence: CDR1 SEHNR, CDR2 FQNEAQ (reference sequence). The V end was cut by 5 bases, the J end by 7 bases, with 14 bases between. CDR3 residues: CASSPDGGSEKLFF. As DNA, the CDR3 is TGTGCCAGCAGCCCGGACGGAGGGAGTGAAAAACTGTTTTTT.

The V call is TRBV10-3, the J call TRBJ2-1; 8 bases line up with TRBD2. Germline lookup yields CDR1 ENHRY and CDR2 SYGVKD. This CDR3 contains 14 residues. With V trimmed by 2 bases and J by 6 bases, 3 bases remained unmatched. The CDR3 nucleotides are TGTGCCATCAGTGAGGGACTAGCAGGCAATGAGCAGTTCTTC. Its translation is CAISEGLAGNEQFF.

V and J are TRBV5-5 and TRBJ2-5; perhaps TRBD2 as D (5 bases). Germline V CDR1 and CDR2: SGHKS, YYEKEE (reference sequence). The CDR3 has 16 residues. Trimming shortened V by 2 bases and J by 2 bases, and 16 bases separated the two germline ends. The CDR3 region has the DNA TGTGCCAGCAGCTTTGGGAGTGGCTCAGTGCAAGAGACCCAGTACTTC. It codes for CASSFGSGSVQETQYF.

This chain uses TRBV5-1 with TRBJ2-2; TRBD1 matches 7 bases. CDR3 length: 17 residues. Germline CDR1 and CDR2: SGHRS and YFSETQ. With 4 bases clipped from V and 4 bases from J, the junction kept 13 bases outside the gene matches. The CDR3 nucleotides read TGCGCCAGCAGCAAGGCTGACAGGGCGCGGGCCACCGGGGAGCTGTTTTTT. It yields the protein CASSKADRARATGELFF.

The rearrangement joins TRBV27 to TRBJ2-7, with D possibly being TRBD2 (6 bases). From germline, CDR1 is MNHEY and CDR2 SMNVEV (reference sequence). This CDR3 contains 12 residues. Deletions cut 5 bases from V and 6 bases from J, with 11 bases between. The DNA for the CDR3 is TGTGCCAGCAGTAACGGCGGGGCCGAGCAGTACTTC. Translated, it gives CASSNGGAEQYF.

The V gene is TRBV18, the J gene TRBJ2-1, with 7 bases that match TRBD2. Per the germline V gene, CDR1 is KGHSH and CDR2 is LQKENI. The CDR3 has 19 residues. Unmatched junction bases numbered 16, after V lost 0 bases and J lost 5 bases. The CDR3 loop reads CASSPPRGAGAPNDNEQFF. The CDR3 bases are TGTGCCAGCTCACCACCACGGGGCGCGGGAGCCCCTAATGACAATGAGCAGTTCTTC.

In its sample, this clone was seen once. The rearrangement links TRBV30 to TRBJ2-3, with D possibly TRBD2 on 7 matching bases. CDR1 and CDR2 (germline): GTSNPN, SVGIG (reference sequence). The length of the CDR3 is 15 residues. The germline V and J ends were trimmed by 6 bases and 2 bases, with 18 bases remaining between them. CDR3 loop: CACLTGGPYTDTQYF. The CDR3 DNA reads TGTGCCTGCCTTACCGGGGGGCCCTACACAGATACGCAGTATTTT.

This chain uses TRBV9 with TRBJ2-5, with 8 nucleotides matching TRBD2. Germline V gene lookup returns CDR1 SGDLS and CDR2 YYNGEE. After removal of 0 bases from V and 2 bases from J, the junction contained 6 bases not matched to a gene. The CDR3 has 16 residues. DNA of the CDR3: TGTGCCAGCAGCGTAGCCCCGACTAGCGCACAAGAGACCCAGTACTTC. This gives the protein CASSVAPTSAQETQYF.

The V call is TRBV27, the J call TRBJ2-3; D call uncertain. This CDR3 spans 12 amino acids. Germline CDR1 reads MNHEY; CDR2 reads SMNVEV (reference sequence). V was shortened by 3 bases and J by 5 bases, with 6 bases between the two germline ends. As DNA, the CDR3 is TGTGCCAGCAGTTTCCTTAGAGATACGCAGTATTTT. It translates to CASSFLRDTQYF.

The rearrangement links TRBV7-6 to TRBJ2-5; maybe TRBD2 (5 bases). The germline gives CDR1 SGHVS, CDR2 FNYEAQ. This CDR3 has 15 residues. V was pared by 5 bases and J by 3 bases, with 16 bases between. The DNA for the CDR3 is TGTGCCAGCAGCCCGGCGGGTGTGGAGGAAGAGACCCAGTACTTC. Translated, it gives CASSPAGVEEETQYF. Filled out from reference TRBV7-6 and TRBJ2-5, the complete variable domain reads GAGVSQSPRYKVTKRGQDVALRCDPISGHVSLYWYRQALGQGPEFLTYFNYEAQQDKSGLPNDRFSAERPEGSISTLTIQRTEQRDSAMYRCASSPAGVEEETQYFGPGTRLLVL.

DNA of the CDR3: TGTGCCTGGAGCCTTCTAGCGGGAGGGGTTGGAGATACGCAGTATTTT. Translating it yields CAWSLLAGGVGDTQYF. The chain links TRBV30 to TRBJ2-3; 12 positions match TRBD2. Germline V gene sequence: CDR1 GTSNPN, CDR2 SVGIG (reference sequence). With V trimmed by 3 bases and J by 5 bases, 9 bases remained unmatched. The CDR3 is made up of 16 amino acids.

The rearrangement joins TRBV27 to TRBJ2-7; the D is unclear. The CDR3 spans 16 residues. CDR1 and CDR2 (germline): MNHEY, SMNVEV (reference sequence). Between the trimmed V and J ends, which lost 0 bases and 2 bases, there was a span of 14 bases. As DNA, the CDR3 is TGTGCCAGCAGTTTATCGATACTCCTGTCCCCCTACGAGCAGTACTTC. Its protein product is CASSLSILLSPYEQYF.

This chain links TRBV2 with TRBJ1-2; 10 nucleotides match TRBD1. The CDR3 loop spans 14 amino acids. The germline V gene encodes CDR1 SNHLY and CDR2 FYNNEI. V lost 5 bases to trimming and J lost 6 bases; unmatched junction nucleotides: 6. CDR3 sequence (DNA): TGTGCCAGCAGTCCCGGACAGGGGGGGCATGGCTACACCTTC. This gives the protein CASSPGQGGHGYTF.

This sequence joins TRBV3-1 (or the pseudogene TRBV3-2) and TRBJ2-1; possibly TRBD2 for D (6 bases). Between the trimmed V and J ends, which lost 3 bases and 3 bases, there was a span of 15 bases. CDR1 is LGHDT, CDR2 YNNKEL, per germline (reference sequence). The CDR3 totals 16 residues. The CDR3 loop reads CASSQIAGTVYNEQFF. CDR3 coding DNA: TGTGCCAGCAGCCAGATTGCGGGAACTGTCTACAATGAGCAGTTCTTC.

This chain uses TRBV11-3 with TRBJ2-3, with D maybe TRBD2 (7 bases). V gave up 5 bases and J gave up 4 bases, with 13 bases separating them. The CDR3 runs 14 residues. The germline CDR1 and CDR2 sequences are SGHNT and YENEEA. The CDR3 DNA reads as TGTGCCAGCAGCCTAAGGGGGGGCCCAGATACGCAGTATTTT. Protein sequence: CASSLRGGPDTQYF.

The gene calls are TRBV12-3 or TRBV12-4 and TRBJ2-1, with a weak D call TRBD2 (5 bases). This CDR3 contains 12 residues. V was trimmed by 6 bases and J by 10 bases, leaving 13 bases between them. CDR3 sequence: CASSRLPGEQFF. CDR3 coding DNA: TGTGCCAGCAGCCGATTACCGGGAGAGCAGTTCTTC.

The rearrangement uses TRBV7-8 and TRBJ2-1, with TRBD2 matching over 10 bases. CDR3 length: 16 residues. V dropped 4 bases and J dropped 2; count of bases not matched to a gene: 5. Germline values: CDR1 SGHVS, CDR2 FQNEAQ. CDR3 amino acids: CASSSIAGGAYNEQFF. The CDR3 DNA sequence: TGTGCCAGCAGCTCCATAGCGGGAGGAGCCTACAATGAGCAGTTCTTC.

The count of this clone is one. The chain carries TRBV19 and TRBJ2-7, with a weak D call TRBD1 (6 bases). The CDR3 runs to 13 residues. CDR1 LNHDA and CDR2 SQIVND come from the germline V gene (reference sequence). V was shortened by 3 bases and J by 3 bases, with 9 bases between the two germline ends. The DNA for the CDR3 is TGTGCCAGTAGTATGGGGGCAAACTACGAGCAGTACTTC. It yields the protein CASSMGANYEQYF.

The chain has TRBV9 and TRBJ1-3, with D unclear. V lost 4 bases, J lost 4 bases, and 9 bases lay in between. Germline V gene data show CDR1 as SGDLS and CDR2 as YYNGEE. The CDR3 is 13 amino acids. The CDR3 nucleotides read TGTGCCAGCAGCCCCATCCCCGGAAACACCATATATTTT. Translation: CASSPIPGNTIYF. Together with reference TRBV9 and TRBJ1-3, the CDR3 gives the full variable domain: DSGVTQTPKHLITATGQRVTLRCSPRSGDLSVYWYQQSLDQGLQFLIQYYNGEERAKGNILERFSAQQFPDLHSELNLSSLELGDSALYFCASSPIPGNTIYFGEGSWLTVV.

This clone was detected only once. The chain recombines TRBV15 with TRBJ2-1, with D perhaps TRBD2 (5 bases). The CDR3 has 14 amino acids. CDR1 and CDR2 from the germline V gene are LNHNV and YYDKDF (reference sequence). The V and J ends lost 2 bases and 8 bases respectively, with 13 bases between them. For the CDR3, the DNA is TGTGCCACCAGCAGACGGACTTCTAGTGATGAGCAGTTCTTC. Protein: CATSRRTSSDEQFF.

This clone was found a few times. The chain has TRBV30 and TRBJ2-7; D might be TRBD1 (5 bases). V was cut by 8 bases and J by 1 base, with 12 bases left in between. The germline gives CDR1 GTSNPN, CDR2 SVGIG (reference sequence). The CDR3 is 12 amino acids. In DNA, the CDR3 is TGTGCCGAGGACAAGATTTCCTACGAGCAGTACTTC. It encodes CAEDKISYEQYF. Filled out from reference TRBV30 and TRBJ2-7, the complete variable domain reads SQTIHQWPATLVQPVGSPLSLECTVEGTSNPNLYWYRQAAGRGLQLLFYSVGIGQISSEVPQNLSASRPQDRQFILSSKKLLLSDSGFYLCAEDKISYEQYFGPGTRLTVT.

The chain is built from TRBV18 and TRBJ2-1, with TRBD1 as a possible D gene (6 bases). This CDR3 has 16 amino acids. CDR1 KGHSH and CDR2 LQKENI come from the germline V gene. V lost 2 bases, J lost 7 bases, and 18 bases lay in between. CDR3 sequence (DNA): TGTGCCAGCTCACCAGGGGGCGGCCAGCCGGGGAATGAGCAGTTCTTC. Translated, it gives CASSPGGGQPGNEQFF. The full variable domain, completed using reference TRBV18 and TRBJ2-1, is NAGVMQNPRHLVRRRGQEARLRCSPMKGHSHVYWYRQLPEEGLKFMVYLQKENIIDESGMPKERFSAEFPKEGPSILRIQQVVRGDSAAYFCASSPGGGQPGNEQFFGPGTRLTVL.

The CDR3 DNA follows: TGTGCCAGTACCTCAGGCGGGACGCTCACAGATACGCAGTATTTT. This translates into CASTSGGTLTDTQYF. The rearrangement links TRBV19 to TRBJ2-3; tentative D call: TRBD2 (6 bases). Trimming took off 7 bases at V and 2 bases at J, with 16 bases between the two ends. CDR3 length: 15 amino acids. CDR1 and CDR2 (germline): LNHDA, SQIVND (reference sequence).

The chain is built from TRBV28 and TRBJ2-7; 9 bases fit TRBD1. This CDR3 contains 14 residues. Germline V gene lookup returns CDR1 MDHEN and CDR2 SYDVKM. Losses at the gene ends were 6 bases for V and 5 bases for J; bases not matched to a gene: 8. The CDR3 protein is CASSLGTGYDEQYF. For the CDR3, the DNA is TGTGCCAGCAGCCTAGGGACAGGGTACGACGAGCAGTACTTC.

The sample holds a few counts of this clone. The chain couples TRBV19 to TRBJ1-1; TRBD1 is a possible D gene (5 bases). Trimming shortened V by 5 bases and J by 1 base, and 11 bases separated the two germline ends. This CDR3 comprises 14 residues. CDR1 and CDR2 from the germline V gene are LNHDA and SQIVND (reference sequence). This CDR3 reads CASSRGAPNTEAFF. CDR3 nucleotides: TGTGCCAGTAGTCGTGGGGCACCGAACACTGAAGCTTTCTTT.

This chain joins TRBV19 and TRBJ1-3; TRBD1 agrees at 7 bases. V shed 4 bases and J 0 bases; nucleotides not matched to a gene: 3. The CDR3 consists of 15 residues. CDR1 and CDR2 from the germline V gene are LNHDA and SQIVND (reference sequence). The CDR3 loop reads CASSTGTDSGNTIYF. The DNA of the CDR3 is TGTGCCAGTAGTACCGGGACAGACTCTGGAAACACCATATATTTT.

V and J are TRBV28 and TRBJ1-4; D might be TRBD1 (6 bases). Per germline, CDR1 MDHEN and CDR2 SYDVKM. Trimming took off 6 bases at V and 13 bases at J, with 21 bases between the two ends. CDR3 length equals 14 residues. The CDR3 DNA follows: TGTGCCAGCAGACCGACAGGTCGACGTCATGGACTGTTTTTT. Translation gives CASRPTGRRHGLFF.

The rearrangement links TRBV19 to TRBJ2-2, with a weak D call TRBD1 (6 bases). V lost 8 bases to trimming and J lost 4 bases, with 26 bases between them. This CDR3 spans 18 amino acids. CDR1 is LNHDA and CDR2 is SQIVND in the germline V gene (reference sequence). Here the CDR3 DNA reads TGTGCCAGTGGCCAGGATGTAGGGGGAGCTAGGATCACCGGGGAGCTGTTTTTT. Translating gives CASGQDVGGARITGELFF.

J is TRBJ1-4 and V is TRBV27, with D perhaps matching TRBD1 (6 bases). In germline, CDR1 is MNHEY, CDR2 SMNVEV (reference sequence). V lost 3 bases, J lost 1 base, and 15 bases lay in between. There are 17 residues in the CDR3. In DNA form, the CDR3 reads TGTGCCAGCAGTTTTATCGGTCCGGGACAAACTAATGAAAAACTGTTTTTT. This encodes CASSFIGPGQTNEKLFF.